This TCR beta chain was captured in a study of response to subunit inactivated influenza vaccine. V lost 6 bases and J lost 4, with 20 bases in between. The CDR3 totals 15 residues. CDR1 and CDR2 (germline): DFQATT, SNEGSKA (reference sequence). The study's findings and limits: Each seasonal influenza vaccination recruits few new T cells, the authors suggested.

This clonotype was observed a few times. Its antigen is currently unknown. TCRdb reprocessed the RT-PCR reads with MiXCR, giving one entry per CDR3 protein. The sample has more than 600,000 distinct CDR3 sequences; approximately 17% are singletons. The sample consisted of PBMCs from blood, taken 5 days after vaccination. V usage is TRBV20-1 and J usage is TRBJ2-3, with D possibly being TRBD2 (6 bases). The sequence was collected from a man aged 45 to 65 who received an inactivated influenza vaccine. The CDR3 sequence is CSAPLWRDVADTQYF. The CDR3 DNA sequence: TGCAGTGCGCCTTTATGGCGGGATGTCGCAGATACGCAGTATTTT.